A single sample gave rise to the 30 T cell receptor beta chains below, sequenced in a study of response to subunit inactivated influenza vaccine. TCRdb re-called the RT-PCR reads through MiXCR, storing one row per CDR3 protein. Counted here are hundreds of thousands of distinct CDR3 sequences, about 11% occurring once; the ten biggest clones make up roughly 11%. A further study also used this sample, focusing on T cells expressing NK-cell markers. Turning to that study: UMI-tagged 5'RACE template switching yielded the TCR beta cDNA.

The sequences come from PBMCs from blood, collected on the day of vaccination. Receptor source: a man aged 50-60 years who received an inactivated influenza vaccine.

This clonotype was counted between two and nine times. The chain has TRBV5-1 and TRBJ1-2; possible D gene TRBD1, 5 bases. V gave up 0 bases and J gave up 13 bases, with 19 bases separating them. The CDR3 is made up of 14 amino acids. Germline assignment: CDR1 SGHRS and CDR2 YFSETQ. In nucleotides, the CDR3 is TGCGCCAGCAGCTTGGATAGACCTGGACATCGAAGCACCTTC. It codes for CASSLDRPGHRSTF.

V usage is TRBV5-1 and J usage is TRBJ2-3; D is possibly TRBD1 or TRBD2 (5 bases each). The CDR3 has 15 amino acids. From germline, CDR1 is SGHRS and CDR2 YFSETQ. V shed 0 bases and J shed 3 bases, with 11 bases lying between them. The chain's CDR3 is CASSLDGGRTDTQYF. The CDR3 nucleotides are TGCGCCAGCAGCTTGGATGGGGGTAGAACAGATACGCAGTATTTT.

At least ten counts were recorded for this clonotype. The V call is TRBV4-1, the J call TRBJ2-7, with D perhaps TRBD2 (6 bases). V was pared by 2 bases and J by 4 bases, with 15 bases between. The CDR3 is made up of 15 amino acids. Looked up from germline, CDR1 is MGHRA and CDR2 is YSYEKL. This CDR3 reads CASSQPLAKIYEQYF. Written as DNA, the CDR3 is TGCGCCAGCAGCCAACCTCTAGCGAAGATATACGAGCAGTACTTC.

This clonotype was counted only a few times. The junction departs from germline at one end; a sequencing error may be responsible. CDR3 DNA sequence: TGCAGTGCCAGAGGGCTTGCAGGAACCGAGCAGTTCTTC. Protein product: CSARGLAGTEQFF. The chain joins TRBV20-1 to TRBJ2-1; a possible D gene is TRBD2 (5 bases). Germline V gene lookup returns CDR1 DFQATT and CDR2 SNEGSKA (reference sequence). The CDR3 loop spans 13 amino acids.

This clonotype was found a few times. The genes are TRBV27 and TRBJ2-1; 13 bases agree with TRBD2. Germline CDR1 MNHEY, CDR2 SMNVEV (reference sequence). V shed 2 bases and J 6 bases; nucleotides not matched to a gene: 4. The CDR3 loop spans 16 amino acids. CDR3 DNA sequence: TGTGCCAGCAGTTTAGGGACTAGCGGGACCAGCAATGAGCAGTTCTTC. Its translation is CASSLGTSGTSNEQFF.

This chain links TRBV5-1 with TRBJ1-2, with D maybe TRBD1 (5 bases). V was pared by 4 bases and J by 5 bases, with 12 bases between. Germline V gives CDR1 SGHRS, CDR2 YFSETQ. This CDR3 comprises 13 residues. CDR3: CASSQGHGYGYTF. Here the CDR3 DNA reads TGCGCCAGCAGCCAAGGACATGGATATGGCTACACCTTC. Combining the CDR3 with reference TRBV5-1 and TRBJ1-2 gives the whole variable domain KAGVTQTPRYLIKTRGQQVTLSCSPISGHRSVSWYQQTPGQGLQFLFEYFSETQRNKGNFPGRFSGRQFSNSRSEMNVSTLELGDSALYLCASSQGHGYGYTFGSGTRLTVV.

The chain recombines TRBV29-1 with TRBJ2-7; D possibly corresponds to TRBD1 (6 bases). V lost 7 bases to trimming and J lost 4 bases, with 17 bases between them. Germline CDR1 and CDR2: SQVTM and ANQGSEA. This CDR3 spans 13 amino acids. CDR3 sequence (DNA): TGCAGCGCATTCCAGGGGAATCGGTACGAGCAGTACTTC. This encodes CSAFQGNRYEQYF.

The chain has TRBV6-6 and TRBJ1-6, with 7 positions matching TRBD1. CDR3 size: 13 residues. With V trimmed by 6 bases and J by 10 bases, 6 bases remained unmatched. Germline CDR1 reads MNHNY; CDR2 reads SVGAGI (reference sequence). This CDR3 is CASRRTGPSPLHF. Written as DNA, the CDR3 is TGTGCCAGCAGACGGACAGGCCCGTCACCCCTCCACTTT.

This clonotype was observed a handful of times. The V gene is TRBV6-5, the J gene TRBJ2-6; D unresolved. Germline-derived CDR1 and CDR2 are MNHEY and SVGAGI. The germline V and J ends were trimmed by 2 bases and 2 bases, with 4 bases remaining between them. CDR3 length: 14 residues. The CDR3 spells CASSYSPGANVLTF. Written as DNA, the CDR3 is TGTGCCAGCAGTTACAGTCCTGGGGCCAACGTCCTGACTTTC.

V and J are TRBV6-5 and TRBJ2-7; 8 bases agree with TRBD1. J gave up 3 bases and V 0 bases, and 4 bases lay outside the gene matches. CDR1 is MNHEY and CDR2 is SVGAGI in the germline V gene. The CDR3 sequence is 15 residues long. The CDR3 DNA reads as TGTGCCAGCAGTTACTCGACAGGGGCAGACTACGAGCAGTACTTC. This codes for CASSYSTGADYEQYF.

This clonotype was counted only a few times. The chain joins TRBV6-2 or TRBV6-3 to TRBJ2-7; 9 bases map to TRBD2. Germline CDR1 and CDR2: MNHEY and SVGEGT. The CDR3 sequence is 17 residues long. V gave up 7 bases and J gave up 0 bases; unmatched junction bases: 13. CDR3 coding DNA: TGTGCCAGCACCAACTCGGGTCTAGCGGGACTCTCCTACGAGCAGTACTTC. Amino acid sequence: CASTNSGLAGLSYEQYF.

The chain couples TRBV7-2 to TRBJ2-5; possibly TRBD2 for D (6 bases). The CDR3 is made up of 14 amino acids. Germline V gene lookup returns CDR1 SGHTA and CDR2 FQGNSA. The ends were cut back, 3 bases at V and 1 base at J, with 9 bases in the middle. The chain's CDR3 is CASSFPGAQETQYF. The DNA for the CDR3 is TGTGCCAGCAGCTTTCCGGGAGCCCAAGAGACCCAGTACTTC.

This clonotype has ten or more counts. The chain carries TRBV4-1 and TRBJ2-5, with 11 bases aligning to TRBD1. The CDR3 extends over 16 amino acids. V was clipped by 5 bases and J by 1 base; unmatched bases: 6. The germline CDR1 and CDR2 sequences are MGHRA and YSYEKL. CDR3 in DNA: TGCGCCAGCAGCACCGGACAGGGGGCAACCCAAGAGACCCAGTACTTC. Its protein product is CASSTGQGATQETQYF.

The table lists this clonotype with many counts. J is TRBJ2-7 and V is TRBV12-3 or TRBV12-4; maybe TRBD1 (5 bases). The CDR3 covers 13 residues. V dropped 2 bases and J dropped 7 bases, with 12 bases sitting between them. The CDR3 coding sequence is TGTGCCAGCAGTTTATTAACAGGCCCAGAGCAGTACTTC. Its protein product is CASSLLTGPEQYF.

V is TRBV4-2 and J is TRBJ1-2; D might be TRBD1 (6 bases). The CDR3 loop spans 15 amino acids. CDR1 is LGHNA and CDR2 is YNFKEQ in the germline V gene. V lost 10 bases, J lost 4 bases, and 22 bases lay in between. This CDR3 reads CAMSQDRSWSYGYTF. The CDR3 DNA reads TGTGCCATGAGCCAAGACAGGTCTTGGAGCTATGGCTACACCTTC.

The chain joins TRBV5-6 to TRBJ2-5; D call uncertain. The CDR3 runs to 14 residues. Germline V lookup: CDR1 SGHDT, CDR2 YYEEEE. V dropped 2 bases and J dropped 5 bases, with 13 bases sitting between them. CDR3 protein: CASSFSVASETQYF. The CDR3 coding sequence is TGTGCCAGCAGCTTTTCCGTTGCGTCCGAGACCCAGTACTTC.

In its sample, this clonotype was seen many times. This chain links TRBV24-1 with TRBJ2-2, with TRBD1 matching over 7 bases. Losses at the gene ends were 7 bases for V and 7 bases for J; bases not matched to a gene: 8. Germline CDR1 reads KGHDR; CDR2 reads SFDVKD. The CDR3 totals 14 residues. The CDR3 sequence is CATREQGFVGELFF. CDR3 in DNA: TGTGCCACCAGGGAACAGGGGTTCGTCGGGGAGCTGTTTTTT.

The chain combines TRBV20-1 with TRBJ2-3, with D hard to call. Germline CDR1 DFQATT, CDR2 SNEGSKA (reference sequence). Deletions cut 6 bases from V and 0 bases from J, with 10 bases between. This CDR3 region has 13 residues. CDR3 sequence reads: CSAISSSTDTQYF. CDR3 coding DNA: TGCAGTGCCATAAGCAGTAGCACAGATACGCAGTATTTT.

The V call is TRBV12-3 or TRBV12-4, the J call TRBJ2-1; 9 bases match TRBD1. Losses at the gene ends were 8 bases for V and 4 bases for J; bases not matched to a gene: 15. The CDR3 is 17 residues long. Written as DNA, the CDR3 is TGTGCCAGCCGTACCGCCCCCGGGACAGGGAGGTACAATGAGCAGTTCTTC. This codes for CASRTAPGTGRYNEQFF.

The table lists this clonotype with many counts. This chain uses TRBV5-1 with TRBJ2-2; D unclear. This CDR3 comprises 14 residues. V was pared by 0 bases and J by 3 bases, with 6 bases between. Germline V lookup: CDR1 SGHRS, CDR2 YFSETQ. In DNA form, the CDR3 reads TGCGCCAGCAGCTTGGAAATTGACACCGGGGAGCTGTTTTTT. This translates into CASSLEIDTGELFF.

The sample holds a few counts of this clonotype. J is TRBJ2-3 and V is TRBV5-1; D is possibly TRBD2 (5 bases). The V and J ends lost 2 bases and 5 bases respectively, with 21 bases between them. This CDR3 spans 17 amino acids. Germline CDR1 reads SGHRS; CDR2 reads YFSETQ. The CDR3 sequence is CASSFATKPRSGDTQYF. The CDR3 nucleotides are TGCGCCAGCAGCTTTGCGACTAAACCCCGGAGCGGAGATACGCAGTATTTT.

This clonotype was seen many times. This chain uses TRBV10-3 with TRBJ2-1; D is unclear. The CDR3 runs to 14 residues. Germline CDR1 reads ENHRY; CDR2 reads SYGVKD. Trimming stripped 7 bases from V and 5 bases from J, with 15 bases between. Here the CDR3 DNA reads TGTGCCATCATGAGCTCGGGTAGAAACAATGAGCAGTTCTTC. As protein: CAIMSSGRNNEQFF.

This clonotype was detected only a few times. This rearrangement joins TRBV5-1 to TRBJ2-3; D not certain. Between the trimmed V and J ends, which lost 0 bases and 0 bases, there was a span of 8 bases. The length of the CDR3 is 15 residues. In germline, CDR1 is SGHRS, CDR2 YFSETQ. In DNA, the CDR3 is TGCGCCAGCAGCTTGGACGGATTTAGCACAGATACGCAGTATTTT. As protein: CASSLDGFSTDTQYF. Based on the CDR3 plus reference TRBV5-1 and TRBJ2-3, the full variable domain is KAGVTQTPRYLIKTRGQQVTLSCSPISGHRSVSWYQQTPGQGLQFLFEYFSETQRNKGNFPGRFSGRQFSNSRSEMNVSTLELGDSALYLCASSLDGFSTDTQYFGPGTRLTVL.

The genes are TRBV20-1 and TRBJ1-2, with D uncertain. Trimming took off 0 bases at V and 3 bases at J, with 8 bases between the two ends. CDR1 and CDR2 from the germline V gene are DFQATT and SNEGSKA (reference sequence). The CDR3 length is 13 residues. In DNA, the CDR3 is TGCAGTGCTAGAGATTTGGGTCACTATGGCTACACCTTC. Encoded protein: CSARDLGHYGYTF.

This clonotype appeared a few times. This chain connects TRBV28 to TRBJ2-7, with TRBD1 as a possible D gene (6 bases). The CDR3 totals 12 residues. Trimming took 10 bases from V and 2 from J, leaving 12 bases between them. Germline V gene sequence: CDR1 MDHEN, CDR2 SYDVKM. CDR3: CATREGAYEQYF. CDR3 DNA sequence: TGTGCCACACGTGAGGGGGCCTACGAGCAGTACTTC.

This clonotype showed up many times. The rearrangement joins TRBV7-9 to TRBJ2-1; a weak D match, TRBD1 (6 bases). CDR1 SEHNR and CDR2 FQNEAQ come from the germline V gene (reference sequence). V was trimmed by 3 bases and J by 5 bases, leaving 14 bases between them. There are 15 residues in the CDR3. DNA for the CDR3: TGTGCCAGCAGCTTGGGGCGCTCAGGGGACAATGAGCAGTTCTTC. The encoded protein is CASSLGRSGDNEQFF.

This clonotype has just one count. The J gene is TRBJ2-1, the V gene TRBV2; 14 positions agree with TRBD2. The V gene end was trimmed by 10 bases and the J gene end by 6 bases; junction bases not matched to a gene: 8. This CDR3 spans 15 amino acids. Germline V gene data show CDR1 as SNHLY and CDR2 as FYNNEI. The CDR3, as DNA: TGTGCCACCAGCCTGGGACTAGCGGGAGCCAATGAGCAGTTCTTC. Its protein product is CATSLGLAGANEQFF.

The V call is TRBV5-1, the J call TRBJ2-2; D possibly corresponds to TRBD1 (6 bases). The CDR3 spans 15 residues. The V end was cut by 3 bases, the J end by 7 bases, with 16 bases between. CDR1 and CDR2 from the germline V gene are SGHRS and YFSETQ. Written as DNA, the CDR3 is TGCGCCAGCAGCTCAGGGGACCCCTCCCACGGGGAGCTGTTTTTT. Its protein product is CASSSGDPSHGELFF.

As to this clonotype: Compared with germline, one end of the junction differs, possibly owing to a read error. The J gene is TRBJ2-3, the V gene TRBV28, with 7 bases identical to TRBD1. Germline CDR1 MDHEN, CDR2 SYDVKM. The CDR3 runs to 17 residues. The CDR3 bases are TGTGCCAGCAGTTCGCCCGGGTACTGGACAGGCACAGAAACGCAGTATTTT. Its protein is CASSSPGYWTGTETQYF. The full variable domain, in which reference TRBV28 and TRBJ2-3 provide the parts outside the CDR3, is DVKVTQSSRYLVKRTGEKVFLECVQDMDHENMFWYRQDPGLGLRLIYFSYDVKMKEKGDIPEGYSVSREKKERFSLILESASTNQTSMYLCASSSPGYWTGTETQYFGPGTRLTVL.

The genes are TRBV24-1 and TRBJ2-2; D gene ambiguous. The CDR3 length is 13 residues. The V and J ends lost 1 base and 7 bases respectively, with 6 bases between them. Looked up from germline, CDR1 is KGHDR and CDR2 is SFDVKD. CDR3 protein: CATSDFTVGELFF. The CDR3 DNA is TGTGCCACCAGTGATTTCACCGTCGGGGAGCTGTTTTTT.